The next 24 T cell receptor beta chains were all read from a single sample in a study of healthy donors' naive CD4 and CD8 T cells. TCR libraries were built from approximately 0.55 ug of total RNA by linear amplification. Using its own MiXCR run on the reads, TCRdb lists one record per CDR3 protein. Among about 180,000 distinct CDR3 sequences, around 70% were seen once, and the ten largest hold 2% to 2.5%. Specimen: naive CD4+ and CD8+ T cells sorted from blood, pooled from several donors. The receptors shown here come from a pool of human donors in good health; the sample pools cells from several healthy donors.

The chain combines TRBV5-4 with TRBJ1-2, with TRBD1 identical over 9 bases. Germline lookup yields CDR1 SGHNT and CDR2 YYREEE (reference sequence). V gave up 1 base and J gave up 2 bases; unmatched junction bases: 12. The CDR3 has 18 residues. CDR3 region: CASSLRFLRTGENYGYTF. The CDR3 DNA reads as TGTGCCAGCAGCTTGAGGTTCCTAAGGACAGGGGAAAACTATGGCTACACCTTC.

V usage is TRBV12-5 and J usage is TRBJ2-7, with D maybe TRBD1 (6 bases). This CDR3 region has 13 residues. V was cut by 3 bases and J by 1 base, with 7 bases left in between. Germline values: CDR1 LGHNT, CDR2 FRNRAP. The CDR3 region has the DNA TGTGCTAGTGGTTTCGGACAGTCCTACGAGCAGTACTTC. Translated: CASGFGQSYEQYF.

The V gene is TRBV30, the J gene TRBJ2-3; D is undetermined. The CDR3 is 11 amino acids. Per the germline V gene, CDR1 is GTSNPN and CDR2 is SVGIG (reference sequence). The germline V and J ends were trimmed by 5 bases and 3 bases, with 6 bases remaining between them. CDR3 region: CAWARTDTQYF. CDR3 in DNA: TGTGCCTGGGCGCGAACAGATACGCAGTATTTT. The complete variable domain, with remaining parts taken from reference TRBV30 and TRBJ2-3, reads SQTIHQWPATLVQPVGSPLSLECTVEGTSNPNLYWYRQAAGRGLQLLFYSVGIGQISSEVPQNLSASRPQDRQFILSSKKLLLSDSGFYLCAWARTDTQYFGPGTRLTVL.

This chain connects TRBV19 to TRBJ2-1; D gene unclear. V dropped 3 bases and J dropped 2 bases, with 11 bases sitting between them. Germline lookup yields CDR1 LNHDA and CDR2 SQIVND (reference sequence). This CDR3 region has 15 residues. For the CDR3, the DNA is TGTGCCAGTAGTATTGAGCAGTTCCCCTACAATGAGCAGTTCTTC. This gives the protein CASSIEQFPYNEQFF.

This clonotype was picked up a small number of times. This chain uses TRBV14 with TRBJ2-1; 8 bases fit TRBD2. The V and J ends lost 1 base and 6 bases, in that order; junction bases with no gene match: 11. Germline lookup yields CDR1 SGHDN and CDR2 FVKESK. The CDR3 has 17 residues. CDR3 DNA: TGTGCCAGCAGCCAAGGAAAGAGGACTAGCTTCCGCAATGAGCAGTTCTTC. Translating gives CASSQGKRTSFRNEQFF.

The chain employs TRBV5-6 and TRBJ1-6; D unresolved. The CDR3 spans 14 residues. Germline-derived CDR1 and CDR2 are SGHDT and YYEEEE. Trimming shortened V by 4 bases and J by 4 bases, and 9 bases separated the two germline ends. CDR3 sequence: CASSPPGYNSPLHF. The CDR3 DNA is TGTGCCAGCAGCCCACCAGGATATAATTCACCCCTCCACTTT.

CDR3 loop: CASSPLSYNEQFF. The CDR3 DNA is TGTGCCAGCAGTCCTCTTTCCTACAATGAGCAGTTCTTC. This chain connects TRBV2 to TRBJ2-1; D unclear. Trimming pared 5 bases from V and 1 base from J, leaving 6 bases between. Germline-derived CDR1 and CDR2 are SNHLY and FYNNEI. This CDR3 spans 13 amino acids.

The gene calls are TRBV19 and TRBJ2-1, with D possibly TRBD1 on 6 matching bases. Trimming took 4 bases from V and 0 from J, leaving 10 bases between them. The CDR3 runs to 15 residues. CDR1 and CDR2 (germline): LNHDA, SQIVND (reference sequence). As DNA, the CDR3 is TGTGCCAGTAGTAAAGACAGGAGCTCCTACAATGAGCAGTTCTTC. Its translation: CASSKDRSSYNEQFF. Drawing the rest from reference TRBV19 and TRBJ2-1, the complete variable domain is DGGITQSPKYLFRKEGQNVTLSCEQNLNHDAMYWYRQDPGQGLRLIYYSQIVNDFQKGDIAEGYSVSREKKESFPLTVTSAQKNPTAFYLCASSKDRSSYNEQFFGPGTRLTVL.

The CDR3 sequence: CSVETAGSSYEQYF. CDR3 nucleotides: TGCAGCGTTGAAACAGCGGGATCCTCCTACGAGCAGTACTTC. The rearrangement uses TRBV29-1 and TRBJ2-7, with TRBD2 identical over 7 bases. Trimming cost V 2 bases and J 0 bases; bases outside gene matches: 4. This CDR3 comprises 14 residues. The germline CDR1 and CDR2 sequences are SQVTM and ANQGSEA.

This clonotype was counted a few times. The chain links TRBV6-5 to TRBJ1-5, with D possibly being TRBD1 (6 bases). CDR1 is MNHEY and CDR2 is SVGAGI in the germline V gene. The CDR3 is 14 amino acids. V lost 4 bases and J lost 2, with 9 bases in between. CDR3 sequence: CASSSGQGNQPQHF. CDR3 sequence (DNA): TGTGCCAGCAGTTCGGGACAAGGCAATCAGCCCCAGCATTTT.

This chain uses TRBV5-6 with TRBJ2-7, with D perhaps matching TRBD1 (7 bases). Germline lookup yields CDR1 SGHDT and CDR2 YYEEEE. This CDR3 has 13 residues. Trimming stripped 4 bases from V and 4 bases from J, with 12 bases between. The CDR3 DNA reads as TGTGCCAGCAGCGGAGGGGGCGGTTACGAGCAGTACGTC. Residues: CASSGGGGYEQYV.

This chain joins TRBV29-1 and TRBJ1-2; D perhaps matches TRBD1 (5 bases). CDR3 length equals 11 residues. The V gene lost 4 bases and the J gene lost 8 bases, with 11 bases spanning the gap. Germline V gene sequence: CDR1 SQVTM, CDR2 ANQGSEA. Here the CDR3 reads CSVVGAGGYTF. The DNA of the CDR3 is TGCAGCGTTGTCGGGGCTGGGGGCTACACCTTC.

This clonotype has a handful of counts. The rearrangement links TRBV7-8 to TRBJ2-5; TRBD2 aligns across 14 bases. CDR3 length: 19 residues. V lost 5 bases to trimming and J lost 7 bases; unmatched junction nucleotides: 18. Germline V gene data show CDR1 as SGHVS and CDR2 as FQNEAQ. For the CDR3, the DNA is TGTGCCAGCAGCAAGGGACTAGCGGGGGCGCCGGGCGGGAGAGGGACCCAGTACTTC. Its translation is CASSKGLAGAPGGRGTQYF.

This clonotype has only one observation. The rearrangement uses TRBV29-1 and TRBJ1-2; no clear D gene. Trimming shortened V by 1 base and J by 1 base, and 7 bases separated the two germline ends. The CDR3 spans 13 residues. CDR1 is SQVTM, CDR2 ANQGSEA, per germline. In DNA form, the CDR3 reads TGCAGCGTTGAAGGGGGAGGTAACTATGGCTACACCTTC. Translated, it gives CSVEGGGNYGYTF. The whole variable domain, filled in from reference TRBV29-1 and TRBJ1-2, reads SAVISQKPSRDICQRGTSLTIQCQVDSQVTMMFWYRQQPGQSLTLIATANQGSEATYESGFVIDKFPISRPNLTFSTLTVSNMSPEDSSIYLCSVEGGGNYGYTFGSGTRLTVV.

The chain is built from TRBV12-3 or TRBV12-4 and TRBJ1-2; maybe TRBD1 (6 bases). V was shortened by 3 bases and J by 4 bases, with 12 bases between the two germline ends. The CDR3 has 14 residues. The CDR3 loop reads CASSFNRAVYGYTF. CDR3 nucleotides: TGTGCCAGCAGTTTTAACAGGGCGGTCTATGGCTACACCTTC.

This chain connects TRBV12-3 or TRBV12-4 to TRBJ2-3; 8 bases are a match to TRBD2. The CDR3 is made up of 15 amino acids. V shed 3 bases and J 5 bases; nucleotides not matched to a gene: 7. CDR3 in DNA: TGTGCCAGCAGTTTGGACGGGGGGGCCAAAGATACGCAGTATTTT. This gives the protein CASSLDGGAKDTQYF.

DNA of the CDR3: TGTGCCTGGGAGTCGGGATCCTCCTACGAGCAGTACTTC. Translation: CAWESGSSYEQYF. V usage is TRBV30 and J usage is TRBJ2-7, with a tentative D call TRBD2 (5 bases). Trimming took 5 bases from V and 0 from J, leaving 11 bases between them. The CDR3 length is 13 residues. CDR1 and CDR2 (germline): GTSNPN, SVGIG (reference sequence). The full variable domain, completed using reference TRBV30 and TRBJ2-7, is SQTIHQWPATLVQPVGSPLSLECTVEGTSNPNLYWYRQAAGRGLQLLFYSVGIGQISSEVPQNLSASRPQDRQFILSSKKLLLSDSGFYLCAWESGSSYEQYFGPGTRLTVT.

The rearrangement links TRBV29-1 to TRBJ2-1; 10 nucleotides line up with TRBD1. The CDR3 consists of 13 residues. The J segment lost 9 bases and the V segment lost 6 bases, leaving 8 bases of the junction unmatched. In germline, CDR1 is SQVTM, CDR2 ANQGSEA. The CDR3 bases are TGCAGCGTATCGGGACAGGGGCTCGGTGAGCAGTTCTTC. Its protein is CSVSGQGLGEQFF.

The rearrangement links TRBV12-3 or TRBV12-4 to TRBJ1-2, with D possibly TRBD1 on 6 matching bases. This CDR3 is built from 14 residues. V lost 2 bases and J lost 4, with 11 bases in between. CDR3 DNA: TGTGCCAGCAGTTTACGGGGGCTTGGCTATGGCTACACCTTC. It translates to CASSLRGLGYGYTF.

V usage is TRBV19 and J usage is TRBJ2-7, with TRBD1 identical over 9 bases. Trimming cost V 5 bases and J 2 bases; bases outside gene matches: 10. Germline-derived CDR1 and CDR2 are LNHDA and SQIVND (reference sequence). This CDR3 spans 16 amino acids. The DNA of the CDR3 is TGTGCCAGTAGTTGGGGACAGGGTTACGGAACCTACGAGCAGTACTTC. It translates to CASSWGQGYGTYEQYF. Full variable domain (remainder filled in from reference TRBV19 and TRBJ2-7): DGGITQSPKYLFRKEGQNVTLSCEQNLNHDAMYWYRQDPGQGLRLIYYSQIVNDFQKGDIAEGYSVSREKKESFPLTVTSAQKNPTAFYLCASSWGQGYGTYEQYFGPGTRLTVT.

The chain has TRBV6-2 or TRBV6-3 and TRBJ2-1; TRBD1 matches at 12 bases. V shed 6 bases and J 9 bases; nucleotides not matched to a gene: 6. CDR1 MNHEY and CDR2 SVGEGT come from the germline V gene. The CDR3 sequence is 14 residues long. The DNA of the CDR3 is TGTGCCAGCAGGCGGGACAGGGGGCCTAGTGAGCAGTTCTTC. Translating gives CASRRDRGPSEQFF.

This clonotype has a single count. In DNA, the CDR3 is TGCGCCAGCAGCCAAGTACCCATAAACTATGGCTACACCTTC. It specifies CASSQVPINYGYTF. This chain uses TRBV4-3 with TRBJ1-2; D not certain. V shed 1 base and J shed 2 bases, with 8 bases lying between them. CDR1 LGHNA and CDR2 YSLEER come from the germline V gene. The CDR3 loop spans 14 amino acids.

V usage is TRBV29-1 and J usage is TRBJ2-7, with D maybe TRBD1 (6 bases). Germline loops: CDR1 SQVTM, CDR2 ANQGSEA. V was shortened by 4 bases and J by 4 bases, with 20 bases between the two germline ends. This CDR3 spans 15 amino acids. CDR3 region: CSVVYLQGSGYEQYF. CDR3 coding DNA: TGCAGCGTTGTTTATCTACAGGGATCGGGATACGAGCAGTACTTC.

V gene TRBV2 combines with J gene TRBJ2-1, with 13 bases identical to TRBD2. Trimming removed 4 bases from V and 8 bases from J; junction bases left unmatched: 5. CDR1 is SNHLY and CDR2 is FYNNEI in the germline V gene. The CDR3 extends over 15 amino acids. The CDR3: CASSGLAGGIYEQFF. CDR3 coding DNA: TGTGCCAGCAGTGGACTAGCGGGGGGCATCTATGAGCAGTTCTTC.